Presented here are 24 T cell receptor beta chains from one specimen sequenced in a study of blood T cell repertoires in COVID-19. Sequencing used immunoSEQ multiplex PCR; TCRdb keeps in-frame clones, though not all of them. The sample records hundreds of thousands of clones, roughly 90% being singletons. Sequencing was carried out using peripheral blood. The source of these receptors is a young woman with active or convalescent COVID-19.

The chain uses TRBV10-3 and TRBJ1-1; 7 bases are a match to TRBD1. The J segment lost 2 bases and the V segment lost 5 bases, leaving 5 bases of the junction unmatched. This CDR3 is built from 14 residues. From germline, CDR1 is ENHRY and CDR2 SYGVKD. CDR3 in amino acids: CAISKGGDNTEAFF. CDR3 DNA sequence: TGTGCCATCAGTAAAGGGGGCGATAACACTGAAGCTTTCTTT.

The chain carries TRBV4-1 and TRBJ1-2, with 12 bases aligning to TRBD1. Trimming at V came to 0 bases and at J to 2 bases, leaving 7 bases not matched to a gene. This CDR3 contains 18 residues. The V gene's germline CDR1 is MGHRA and CDR2 YSYEKL. CDR3 nucleotide sequence: TGCGCCAGCAGCCAAGATGTGGGACAGGGGGCCACCAACTATGGCTACACCTTC. Translating gives CASSQDVGQGATNYGYTF.

The chain couples TRBV5-5 to TRBJ1-1; D not certain. The germline gives CDR1 SGHKS, CDR2 YYEKEE (reference sequence). CDR3 size: 11 residues. V was clipped by 4 bases and J by 7 bases, with 8 bases between them. The CDR3 DNA reads as TGTGCCAGCAGCCAAACTGGTGAAGCTTTCTTT. Its protein is CASSQTGEAFF.

The chain carries TRBV7-9 and TRBJ1-5; D is undetermined. The CDR3 sequence is 13 residues long. Trimming removed 1 base at V and 6 bases at J, with 7 bases between. CDR1 is SEHNR, CDR2 FQNEAQ, per germline (reference sequence). CDR3 nucleotide sequence: TGTGCCAGCAGCTTAGTCCGGGGTCAGCCCCAGCATTTT. It codes for CASSLVRGQPQHF.

The V and J genes are TRBV25-1 and TRBJ2-3; no reliable D call. Germline CDR1 reads MGHDK; CDR2 reads SYGVNS. V dropped 0 bases and J dropped 5 bases, with 18 bases sitting between them. The CDR3 spans 17 residues. The CDR3 protein is CASSEYRGRTHLDTQYF. CDR3 DNA: TGTGCCAGCAGTGAATACCGCGGCAGAACTCACTTAGATACGCAGTATTTT.

The rearrangement joins TRBV19 to TRBJ1-3; D remains unclear. There are 17 residues in the CDR3. Germline lookup yields CDR1 LNHDA and CDR2 SQIVND (reference sequence). V dropped 7 bases and J dropped 0 bases, with 19 bases sitting between them. The CDR3 DNA sequence: TGTGCCAGTACCCCATACCTATCCTCGGGCTCTGGAAACACCATATATTTT. Translated: CASTPYLSSGSGNTIYF. The entire variable domain, with the rest obtained from reference TRBV19 and TRBJ1-3, is as follows: DGGITQSPKYLFRKEGQNVTLSCEQNLNHDAMYWYRQDPGQGLRLIYYSQIVNDFQKGDIAEGYSVSREKKESFPLTVTSAQKNPTAFYLCASTPYLSSGSGNTIYFGEGSWLTVV.

This chain uses TRBV11-2 with TRBJ1-2, with D perhaps TRBD1 (5 bases). Germline CDR1 SGHAT, CDR2 FQNNGV. V dropped 3 bases and J dropped 7 bases, with 15 bases sitting between them. CDR3 length: 14 amino acids. The CDR3 DNA follows: TGTGCCAGCAGCTTTGGGCAGGGAAACGGTGGCTACACCTTC. Its protein is CASSFGQGNGGYTF.

V is TRBV2 and J is TRBJ1-4, with 12 bases that match TRBD1. Germline values: CDR1 SNHLY, CDR2 FYNNEI. V shed 6 bases, J shed 7 bases, and the junction held 6 bases outside the gene matches. The CDR3 length is 15 residues. CDR3 DNA: TGTGCCAGCAGGGGACAGGGGGCGTATGGTGAAAAACTGTTTTTT. It codes for CASRGQGAYGEKLFF.

The V and J genes are TRBV13 and TRBJ1-6, with D possibly being TRBD1 (5 bases). This CDR3 comprises 12 residues. Germline lookup yields CDR1 PRHDT and CDR2 FYEKMQ (reference sequence). V dropped 4 bases and J dropped 9 bases, with 7 bases sitting between them. The CDR3 spells CASSSQGSPLHF. The CDR3 DNA reads TGTGCCAGCAGCTCCCAGGGTTCACCCCTCCACTTT. Full variable domain (missing parts from reference TRBV13 and TRBJ1-6): AAGVIQSPRHLIKEKRETATLKCYPIPRHDTVYWYQQGPGQDPQFLISFYEKMQSDKGSIPDRFSAQQFSDYHSELNMSSLELGDSALYFCASSSQGSPLHFGNGTRLTVT.

This chain uses TRBV12-3 or TRBV12-4 with TRBJ1-2; D is uncertain. V shed 2 bases and J shed 6 bases, with 10 bases lying between them. The CDR3 has 13 residues. As DNA, the CDR3 is TGTGCCAGCAGTTTATTCCTGGGAGATGGCTACACCTTC. This codes for CASSLFLGDGYTF.

CDR3 DNA sequence: TGTGCCAGTAGTATCAACAGGGTCGGGGAGACCCAGTACTTC. This gives the protein CASSINRVGETQYF. The chain is built from TRBV19 and TRBJ2-5; maybe TRBD1 (6 bases). Germline CDR1 reads LNHDA; CDR2 reads SQIVND (reference sequence). The CDR3 extends over 14 amino acids. Trimming left V 3 bases short and J 5 bases short, with 13 bases between.

This chain uses TRBV5-1 with TRBJ2-7; D is perhaps TRBD1 (5 bases). Germline CDR1 is SGHRS and CDR2 is YFSETQ. Trimming pared 2 bases from V and 0 bases from J, leaving 6 bases between. The CDR3 consists of 13 residues. As DNA, the CDR3 is TGCGCCAGCAGCTTCGACAGCTCCTACGAGCAGTACTTC. It yields the protein CASSFDSSYEQYF.

V gene TRBV5-1 combines with J gene TRBJ2-1; TRBD2 aligns across 13 bases. The V segment lost 5 bases and the J segment 8 bases; nucleotides outside the gene matches: 10. Germline V gene sequence: CDR1 SGHRS, CDR2 YFSETQ. The CDR3 spans 16 residues. CDR3 DNA: TGCGCCAGCAGGGCCTCACTAGCGGGGGGGTCTGATGAGCAGTTCTTC. This codes for CASRASLAGGSDEQFF. Combining the CDR3 with reference TRBV5-1 and TRBJ2-1 gives the whole variable domain KAGVTQTPRYLIKTRGQQVTLSCSPISGHRSVSWYQQTPGQGLQFLFEYFSETQRNKGNFPGRFSGRQFSNSRSEMNVSTLELGDSALYLCASRASLAGGSDEQFFGPGTRLTVL.

In its sample, this clone was seen a few times. V usage is TRBV2 and J usage is TRBJ1-6; D might be TRBD1 (6 bases). V was cut by 9 bases and J by 5 bases, with 11 bases left in between. Germline V CDR1 and CDR2: SNHLY, FYNNEI. CDR3 length: 13 amino acids. The CDR3 spells CARGTSDNSPLHF. For the CDR3, the DNA is TGTGCCAGAGGGACATCTGATAATTCACCCCTCCACTTT. Full variable domain (rest looked up from reference TRBV2 and TRBJ1-6): EPEVTQTPSHQVTQMGQEVILRCVPISNHLYFYWYRQILGQKVEFLVSFYNNEISEKSEIFDDQFSVERPDGSNFTLKIRSTKLEDSAMYFCARGTSDNSPLHFGNGTRLTVT.

The sample holds a few counts of this clone. This chain uses TRBV6-1 with TRBJ2-3; 12 bases fit TRBD2. Trimming cost V 4 bases and J 2 bases; bases outside gene matches: 7. CDR1 MNHNS and CDR2 SASEGT come from the germline V gene. The CDR3 length is 17 residues. The DNA of the CDR3 is TGTGCCAGCAGTGTGGGGACTAGCGGGTTCTACACAGATACGCAGTATTTT. It specifies CASSVGTSGFYTDTQYF.

The gene calls are TRBV27 and TRBJ2-1; 8 bases agree with TRBD2. CDR3 length: 15 residues. From germline, CDR1 is MNHEY and CDR2 SMNVEV (reference sequence). The V segment lost 7 bases and the J segment 7 bases; nucleotides outside the gene matches: 12. CDR3 in amino acids: CASTKAGGGLNEQFF. In nucleotides, the CDR3 is TGTGCCAGCACCAAGGCGGGGGGTGGCTTAAATGAGCAGTTCTTC.

This chain connects TRBV11-3 to TRBJ1-1; tentatively, D is TRBD1 (5 bases). CDR1 is SGHNT, CDR2 YENEEA, per germline. Trimming cost V 0 bases and J 4 bases, with 9 bases left between them. The CDR3 length is 14 residues. In nucleotides, the CDR3 is TGTGCCAGCAGCTTAGACAGGACAACCACTGAAGCTTTCTTT. It is translated as CASSLDRTTTEAFF.

This chain joins TRBV18 and TRBJ1-2; maybe TRBD1 (6 bases). This CDR3 contains 12 residues. The germline CDR1 and CDR2 sequences are KGHSH and LQKENI. V was cut by 8 bases and J by 6 bases, with 13 bases left in between. In nucleotides, the CDR3 is TGTGCCAGCAAGAACAGGGACAATGGCTACACCTTC. This gives the protein CASKNRDNGYTF.

The gene calls are TRBV3-1 (or the pseudogene TRBV3-2) and TRBJ1-2; TRBD1 matches at 7 bases. This CDR3 is 15 amino acids long. Germline CDR1 reads LGHDT; CDR2 reads YNNKEL (reference sequence). With V trimmed by 2 bases and J by 0 bases, 3 bases remained unmatched. The chain's CDR3 is CASSQSTGSNYGYTF. The CDR3 region has the DNA TGTGCCAGCAGCCAATCGACAGGGTCTAACTATGGCTACACCTTC.

In its sample, this clone was seen a few times. The chain joins TRBV18 to TRBJ1-1; TRBD1 might be the D (5 bases). Germline V gene lookup returns CDR1 KGHSH and CDR2 LQKENI. The length of the CDR3 is 13 residues. The V end lost 8 bases, the J end lost 3 bases, and 13 bases lay between the germline ends. CDR3 nucleotide sequence: TGTGCCAGCGCTGTAACAGGAGACACTGAAGCTTTCTTT. Protein product: CASAVTGDTEAFF.

This clone came up a few times. The chain joins TRBV4-2 to TRBJ1-6, with D perhaps matching TRBD1 (6 bases). CDR1 and CDR2 (germline): LGHNA, YNFKEQ. This CDR3 has 14 residues. Trimming shortened V by 1 base and J by 12 bases, and 13 bases separated the two germline ends. The CDR3: CASSQGQGILPLHF. CDR3 in DNA: TGTGCCAGCAGCCAAGGGCAGGGGATACTACCCCTCCACTTT.

In DNA form, the CDR3 reads TGTGCCAGCAGCTACACCTCATACGAGCAGTACTTC. This translates into CASSYTSYEQYF. The chain uses TRBV5-6 and TRBJ2-7; D remains unclear. Germline loops: CDR1 SGHDT, CDR2 YYEEEE. Trimming removed 3 bases at V and 4 bases at J, with 8 bases between. The CDR3 spans 12 residues.

About this clone itself: Sequence at one end of the junction differs from germline and may be a read error. V usage is TRBV7-2 and J usage is TRBJ2-7, with 7 bases identical to TRBD2. Germline assignment: CDR1 SGHTA and CDR2 FQGNSA. The CDR3 has 17 amino acids. The CDR3 coding sequence is TGTGCCAGCAGCTCCGGTCGGGGGGTCCCCCATCCCTACGAGCGGTACTTC. Protein product: CASSSGRGVPHPYERYF.

The genes are TRBV3-1 (or the pseudogene TRBV3-2) and TRBJ2-3; the D is unclear. The CDR3 has 15 amino acids. The germline gives CDR1 LGHDT, CDR2 YNNKEL (reference sequence). The V gene lost 3 bases and the J gene lost 6 bases, with 16 bases spanning the gap. CDR3 DNA: TGTGCCAGCAGCCAGTACCGCGGCTCGATTGATACGCAGTATTTT. This sequence encodes CASSQYRGSIDTQYF.